This paragraph covers one TCR beta chain sequence. This sample was taken from a study of cytomegalovirus exposure and HLA in healthy donors. The repertoire was sequenced with immunoSEQ multiplex PCR; TCRdb's copy has only in-frame clones and lacks some. This sample has 70,000 or so clones, with about 89% found just once. The CDR3 runs 19 residues. V shed 4 bases and J shed 7 bases, with 28 bases lying between them. The germline V gene has CDR1 MNHEY and CDR2 SMNVEV (reference sequence). This clonotype originated in a man aged 18 to 30 in good health and CMV-seronegative. V and J are TRBV27 and TRBJ2-2, with D possibly TRBD1 on 6 matching bases. The specimen sequenced was PBMCs. CDR3 sequence reads: CASSSHKGDLYRRGGELFF. The CDR3 DNA sequence: TGTGCCAGCAGTTCCCACAAGGGGGACCTCTATAGACGGGGCGGGGAGCTGTTTTTT.